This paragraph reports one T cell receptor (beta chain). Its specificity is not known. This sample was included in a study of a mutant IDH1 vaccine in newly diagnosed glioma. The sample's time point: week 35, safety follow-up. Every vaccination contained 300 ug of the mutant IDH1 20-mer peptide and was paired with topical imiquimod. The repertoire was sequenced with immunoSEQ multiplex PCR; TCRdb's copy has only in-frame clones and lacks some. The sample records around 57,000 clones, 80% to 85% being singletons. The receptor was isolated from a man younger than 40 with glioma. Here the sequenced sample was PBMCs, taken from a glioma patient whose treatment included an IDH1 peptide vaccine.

The DNA for the CDR3 is TGTGCCAGCAGTCCTTTGACAGGTCCCAAGCTCGAGCAGTACTTC. Translating gives CASSPLTGPKLEQYF. The V gene is TRBV28, the J gene TRBJ2-7; tentatively, D is TRBD1 (6 bases). Trimming left V 5 bases short and J 6 bases short, with 20 bases between. CDR1 is MDHEN and CDR2 is SYDVKM in the germline V gene. This CDR3 region has 15 residues.